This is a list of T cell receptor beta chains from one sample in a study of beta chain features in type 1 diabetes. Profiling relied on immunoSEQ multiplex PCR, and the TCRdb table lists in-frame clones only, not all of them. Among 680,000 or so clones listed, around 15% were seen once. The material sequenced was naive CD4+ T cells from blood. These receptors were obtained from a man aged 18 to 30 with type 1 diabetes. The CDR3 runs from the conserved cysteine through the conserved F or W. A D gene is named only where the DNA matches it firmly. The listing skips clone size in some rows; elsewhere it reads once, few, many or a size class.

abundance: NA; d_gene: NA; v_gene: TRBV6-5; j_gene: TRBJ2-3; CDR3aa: CASVAKAVHGDTQYF; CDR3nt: TGTGCCAGCGTGGCAAAGGCGGTACACGGAGATACGCAGTATTTT
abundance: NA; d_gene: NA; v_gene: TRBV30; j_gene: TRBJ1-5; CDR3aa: CAWSVRGDAQPQHF; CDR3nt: TGTGCCTGGAGTGTAAGAGGGGATGCTCAGCCCCAGCATTTT
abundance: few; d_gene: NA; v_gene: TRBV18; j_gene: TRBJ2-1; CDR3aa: CASSPGSSYNEQFF; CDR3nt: TGTGCCAGCTCACCAGGCAGCTCCTACAATGAGCAGTTCTTC
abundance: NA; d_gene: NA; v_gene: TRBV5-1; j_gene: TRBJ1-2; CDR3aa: CASRADPNYGYTF; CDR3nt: TGCGCCAGCCGCGCAGACCCTAACTATGGCTACACCTTC
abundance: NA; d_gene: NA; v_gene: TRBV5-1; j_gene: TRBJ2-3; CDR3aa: CASSLLDTGSTDTQYF; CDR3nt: TGCGCCAGCAGCCTTTTGGACACGGGAAGCACAGATACGCAGTATTTT
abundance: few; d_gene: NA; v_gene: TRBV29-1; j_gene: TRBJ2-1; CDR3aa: CSAFEMEVVFF; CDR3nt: TGCAGCGCCTTTGAGATGGAGGTTGTCTTCTTC
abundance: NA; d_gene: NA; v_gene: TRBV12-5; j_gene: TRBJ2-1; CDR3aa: CASGLANDRFAYNEQFF; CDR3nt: TGTGCTAGTGGTTTGGCGAATGACAGGTTTGCCTACAATGAGCAGTTCTTC
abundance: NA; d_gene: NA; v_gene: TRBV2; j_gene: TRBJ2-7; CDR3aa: CASSEASTGYEQYF; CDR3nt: TGTGCCAGCAGTGAAGCCTCGACAGGCTACGAGCAGTACTTC
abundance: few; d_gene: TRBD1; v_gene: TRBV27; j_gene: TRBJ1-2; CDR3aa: CASSFDRGAYGYTF; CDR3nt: TGTGCCAGCAGTTTCGACAGGGGTGCCTATGGCTACACCTTC
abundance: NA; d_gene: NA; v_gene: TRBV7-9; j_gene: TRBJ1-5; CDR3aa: CASSSQGQPNQPQHF; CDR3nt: TGTGCCAGCAGCTCCCAGGGTCAACCCAATCAGCCCCAGCATTTT
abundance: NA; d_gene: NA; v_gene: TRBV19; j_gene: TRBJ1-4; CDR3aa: CASSTLGQTNEKLFF; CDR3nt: TGTGCCAGTAGTACCCTTGGACAGACTAATGAAAAACTGTTTTTT
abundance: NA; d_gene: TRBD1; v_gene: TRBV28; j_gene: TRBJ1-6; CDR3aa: CASSLGTEYSPLHF; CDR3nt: TGTGCCAGCAGTTTAGGGACAGAGTATTCACCCCTCCACTTT
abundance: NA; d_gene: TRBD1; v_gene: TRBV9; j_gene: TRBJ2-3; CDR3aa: CASSLSRDSGWDTQYF; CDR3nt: TGTGCCAGCAGCCTTAGTAGGGACAGCGGCTGGGATACGCAGTATTTT
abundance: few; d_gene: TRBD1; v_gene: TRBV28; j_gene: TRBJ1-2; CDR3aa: CASSPPDREAGYTF; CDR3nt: TGTGCCAGCAGTCCCCCGGACAGGGAGGCTGGCTACACCTTC
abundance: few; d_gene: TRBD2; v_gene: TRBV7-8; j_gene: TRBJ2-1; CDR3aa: CASSLQAGANYNEQFF; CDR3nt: TGTGCCAGCAGCTTACAAGCGGGGGCGAACTACAATGAGCAGTTCTTC
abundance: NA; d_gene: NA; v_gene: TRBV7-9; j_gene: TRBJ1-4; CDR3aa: CASSLAAGAFSEKLFF; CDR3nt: TGTGCCAGCAGCTTAGCGGCGGGGGCGTTTAGTGAAAAACTGTTTTTT
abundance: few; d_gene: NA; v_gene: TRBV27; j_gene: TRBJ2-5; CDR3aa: CASSPKGPLVGETQYF; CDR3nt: TGTGCCAGCAGTCCCAAGGGACCCCTCGTCGGGGAGACCCAGTACTTC
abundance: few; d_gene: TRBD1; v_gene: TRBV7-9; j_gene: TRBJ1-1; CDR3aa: CASSHTGGDEAFF; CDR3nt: TGTGCCAGCAGCCACACAGGGGGCGATGAAGCTTTCTTT
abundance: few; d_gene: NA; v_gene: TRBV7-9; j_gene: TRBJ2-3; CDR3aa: CASSTPGAGTDTQYF; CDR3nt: TGTGCCAGCAGCACCCCAGGGGCCGGGACAGATACGCAGTATTTT
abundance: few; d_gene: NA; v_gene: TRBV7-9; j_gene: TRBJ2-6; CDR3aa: CASSLGNSGANVLTF; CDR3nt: TGTGCCAGCAGCTTAGGGAACTCTGGGGCCAACGTCCTGACTTTC
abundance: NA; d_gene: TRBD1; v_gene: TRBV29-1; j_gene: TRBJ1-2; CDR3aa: CSVGDRAYGYTF; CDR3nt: TGCAGCGTTGGGGACAGGGCCTATGGCTACACCTTC
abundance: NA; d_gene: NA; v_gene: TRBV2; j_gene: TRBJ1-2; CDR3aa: CAPRGVYGYTF; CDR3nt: TGTGCCCCCCGGGGGGTCTATGGCTACACCTTC
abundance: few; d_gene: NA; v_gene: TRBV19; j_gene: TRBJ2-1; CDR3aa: CASSQGFSYNEQFF; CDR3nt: TGTGCCAGTAGCCAGGGGTTCTCCTACAATGAGCAGTTCTTC
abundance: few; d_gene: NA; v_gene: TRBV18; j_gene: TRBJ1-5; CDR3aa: CASSPPDGGDQPQHF; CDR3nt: TGTGCCAGCTCACCACCCGATGGGGGAGATCAGCCCCAGCATTTT
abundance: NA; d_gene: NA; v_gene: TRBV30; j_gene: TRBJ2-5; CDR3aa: CAWQVRSETQYF; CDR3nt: TGTGCCTGGCAGGTGCGTTCGGAGACCCAGTACTTC
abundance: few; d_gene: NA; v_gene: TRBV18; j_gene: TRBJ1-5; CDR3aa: CASSPGNPYSNQPQHF; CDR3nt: TGTGCCAGCTCACCAGGGAACCCCTATAGCAATCAGCCCCAGCATTTT
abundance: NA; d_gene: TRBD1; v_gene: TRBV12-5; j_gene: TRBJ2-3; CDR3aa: CASGPDRGTADTQYF; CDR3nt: TGTGCTAGTGGTCCCGACAGGGGTACGGCAGATACGCAGTATTTT
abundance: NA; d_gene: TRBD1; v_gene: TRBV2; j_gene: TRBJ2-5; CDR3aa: CASSEALVDRGSETQYF; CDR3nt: TGTGCCAGCAGTGAAGCCCTCGTGGACAGGGGATCGGAGACCCAGTACTTC
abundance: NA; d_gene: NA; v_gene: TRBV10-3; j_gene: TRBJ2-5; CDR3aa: CAISGSGQETQYF; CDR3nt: TGTGCCATCAGTGGTTCGGGGCAAGAGACCCAGTACTTC
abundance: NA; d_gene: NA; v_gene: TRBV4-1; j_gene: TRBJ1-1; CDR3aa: CASSLGQTNTEAFF; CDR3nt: TGCGCCAGCAGCCTCGGGCAGACGAACACTGAAGCTTTCTTT
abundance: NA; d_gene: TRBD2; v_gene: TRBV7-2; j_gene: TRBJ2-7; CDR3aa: CASSRTSGGYEQYF; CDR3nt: TGTGCCAGCAGCCGGACTAGCGGGGGCTACGAGCAGTACTTC
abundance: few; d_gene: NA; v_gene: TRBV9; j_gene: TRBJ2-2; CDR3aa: CASSVRTDNTGELFF; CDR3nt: TGTGCCAGCAGCGTTAGAACAGATAACACCGGGGAGCTGTTTTTT
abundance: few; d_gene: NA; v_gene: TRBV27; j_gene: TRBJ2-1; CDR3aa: CASSSVDSLQFF; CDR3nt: TGTGCCAGCTCCAGCGTCGACAGTCTGCAGTTCTTC
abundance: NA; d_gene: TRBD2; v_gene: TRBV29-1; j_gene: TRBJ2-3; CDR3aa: CSGDGGGAGDTQYF; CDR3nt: TGCAGCGGTGATGGCGGGGGGGCAGGGGATACGCAGTATTTT
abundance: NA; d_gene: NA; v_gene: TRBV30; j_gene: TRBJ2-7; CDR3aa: CAWSRGRTTGTYEQYF; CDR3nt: TGTGCCTGGAGCCGAGGGAGAACTACAGGAACCTACGAGCAGTACTTC
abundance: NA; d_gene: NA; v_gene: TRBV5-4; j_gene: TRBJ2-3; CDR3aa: CASSIQGLETDTQYF; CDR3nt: TGTGCCAGCAGCATACAGGGTCTCGAAACAGATACGCAGTATTTT
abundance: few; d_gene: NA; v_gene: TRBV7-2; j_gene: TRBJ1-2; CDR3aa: CASSLEGSGYTF; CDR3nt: TGTGCCAGCAGCTTAGAGGGGAGTGGCTACACCTTC
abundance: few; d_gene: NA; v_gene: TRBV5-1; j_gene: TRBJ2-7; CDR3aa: CASSSAQGSGEQYF; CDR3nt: TGCGCCAGCAGCTCGGCGCAGGGATCGGGCGAGCAGTACTTC
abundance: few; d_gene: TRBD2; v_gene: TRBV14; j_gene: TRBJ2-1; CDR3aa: CASSFLRGGFNEQFF; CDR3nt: TGTGCCAGCAGCTTCTTACGGGGGGGCTTCAATGAGCAGTTCTTC
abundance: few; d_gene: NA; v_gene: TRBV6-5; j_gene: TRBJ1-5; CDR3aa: CASSTLRGRDQPQHF; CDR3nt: TGTGCCAGCAGTACCCTCAGGGGTCGGGATCAGCCCCAGCATTTT
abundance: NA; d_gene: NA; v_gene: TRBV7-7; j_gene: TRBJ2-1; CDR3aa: CASSRFSGAYNEQFF; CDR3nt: TGTGCCAGCAGCCGCTTTTCGGGGGCCTACAATGAGCAGTTCTTC
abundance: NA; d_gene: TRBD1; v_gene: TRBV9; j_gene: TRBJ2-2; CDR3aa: CASSVAQGITGELFF; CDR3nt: TGTGCCAGCAGCGTAGCACAGGGGATCACCGGGGAGCTGTTTTTT
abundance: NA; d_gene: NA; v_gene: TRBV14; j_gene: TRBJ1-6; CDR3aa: CASSPHSGQNNSPLHF; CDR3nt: TGTGCCAGCAGCCCCCATAGCGGACAGAATAATTCACCCCTCCACTTT
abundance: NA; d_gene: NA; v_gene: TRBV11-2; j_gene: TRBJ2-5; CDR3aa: CASSPSRETQYF; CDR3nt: TGTGCCAGCAGCCCAAGTCGGGAGACCCAGTACTTC
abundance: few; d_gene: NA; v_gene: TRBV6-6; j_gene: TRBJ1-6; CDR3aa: CASTKGGRENSPLHF; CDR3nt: TGTGCCAGCACCAAGGGAGGCAGGGAAAATTCACCCCTCCACTTT
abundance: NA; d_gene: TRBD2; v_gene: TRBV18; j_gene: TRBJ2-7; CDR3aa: CASSPPGGSYEQYF; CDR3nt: TGTGCCAGCTCACCACCCGGGGGGTCCTACGAGCAGTACTTC
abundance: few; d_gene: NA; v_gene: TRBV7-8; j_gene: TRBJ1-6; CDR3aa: CASSLLGLENSPLHF; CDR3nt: TGTGCCAGCAGCTTGTTGGGTTTAGAAAATTCACCCCTCCACTTT
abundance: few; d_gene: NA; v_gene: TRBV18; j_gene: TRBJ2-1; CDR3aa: CASSPGQANEQFF; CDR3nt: TGTGCCAGCTCACCAGGGCAGGCGAATGAGCAGTTCTTC
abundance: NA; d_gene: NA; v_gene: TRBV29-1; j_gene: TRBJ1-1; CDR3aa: CSVEVSGSNTEAFF; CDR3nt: TGCAGCGTTGAAGTCTCGGGGAGTAACACTGAAGCTTTCTTT
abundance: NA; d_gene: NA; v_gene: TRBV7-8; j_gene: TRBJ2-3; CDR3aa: CASSLVSRTAKTDTQYF; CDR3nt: TGTGCCAGCAGCTTAGTTTCTAGGACCGCCAAGACAGATACGCAGTATTTT
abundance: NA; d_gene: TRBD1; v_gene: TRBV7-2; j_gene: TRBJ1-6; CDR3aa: CASSFGQGYSPLHF; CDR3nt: TGTGCCAGCAGCTTTGGACAGGGTTATTCACCCCTCCACTTT
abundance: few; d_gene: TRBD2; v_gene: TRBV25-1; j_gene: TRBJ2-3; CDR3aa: CASNLAGPSTDTQYF; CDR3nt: TGTGCCAGCAATCTAGCGGGGCCTAGCACAGATACGCAGTATTTT
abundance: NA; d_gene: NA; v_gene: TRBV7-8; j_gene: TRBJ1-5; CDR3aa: CASSLGTYSNQPQHF; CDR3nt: TGTGCCAGCAGCTTGGGCACCTATAGCAATCAGCCCCAGCATTTT
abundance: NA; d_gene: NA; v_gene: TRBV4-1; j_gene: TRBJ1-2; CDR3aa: CASSQIGGPSGYTF; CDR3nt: TGCGCCAGCAGCCAAATAGGGGGGCCCAGTGGCTACACCTTC